The count of the clone carrying this T cell receptor (beta chain) is one. The antigen is undetermined. Profiled with immunoSEQ multiplex PCR; TCRdb holds only in-frame clones, not every one. The repertoire holds roughly 88,000 clones, with around 82% as singletons. V dropped 1 base and J dropped 1 base, with 9 bases sitting between them. This CDR3 spans 15 amino acids. Germline V gene sequence: CDR1 MDHEN, CDR2 SYDVKM. This sample is part of a study of radiotherapy plus CTLA-4 blockade in lung cancer. On the study more broadly: Objective responses were seen in under 20% of patients, disease control in around 31%. Study results and limitations: Increased serum interferon-beta after radiation also reportedly predicted response strongly. Radiotherapy with ipilimumab was followed by blood expansion of tumor-derived clones.

CTLA-4 blockade using ipilimumab, together with focal radiation, was received by patients with chemo-refractory metastatic non-small-cell lung cancer. The sequence was obtained from a human donor with non-small cell lung cancer who had stable disease on radiotherapy plus ipilimumab. The sample was peripheral blood, taken from a patient treated with radiotherapy plus ipilimumab. The gene calls are TRBV28 and TRBJ2-3; D is perhaps TRBD2 (6 bases). CDR3 DNA sequence: TGTGCCAGCAGTTTATCGGGCGGGGGCACAGATACGCAGTATTTT. Translation: CASSLSGGGTDTQYF.